Below are 25 T cell receptor beta chains sequenced from a single sample in a study of blood T cell repertoires in COVID-19. The table came from immunoSEQ multiplex PCR; TCRdb's copy has only in-frame clones and leaves some out. The sample includes roughly 250,000 clones, roughly 86% of them seen just once. The sample was peripheral blood. These TCRs come from a woman aged 25 to 39 with acute or convalescent COVID-19.

This clone occurred once. The V gene is TRBV19, the J gene TRBJ1-6, with 9 bases lining up with TRBD1. Germline V gives CDR1 LNHDA, CDR2 SQIVND (reference sequence). The CDR3 is 14 residues long. V was clipped by 5 bases and J by 7 bases; unmatched bases: 3. The CDR3 loop reads CASSADRGNSPLHF. The DNA of the CDR3 is TGTGCCAGTAGTGCCGACAGGGGGAATTCACCCCTCCACTTT. The full variable domain, in which reference TRBV19 and TRBJ1-6 provide the parts outside the CDR3, is DGGITQSPKYLFRKEGQNVTLSCEQNLNHDAMYWYRQDPGQGLRLIYYSQIVNDFQKGDIAEGYSVSREKKESFPLTVTSAQKNPTAFYLCASSADRGNSPLHFGNGTRLTVT.

The rearrangement joins TRBV11-3 to TRBJ1-4; possibly TRBD1 for D (5 bases). Germline V gene sequence: CDR1 SGHNT, CDR2 YENEEA. V lost 1 base to trimming and J lost 7 bases, with 13 bases between them. The CDR3 is 15 amino acids. The CDR3 protein is CASSLAGRDFEKLFF. The DNA for the CDR3 is TGTGCCAGCAGCTTAGCCGGCAGGGATTTTGAAAAACTGTTTTTT.

The rearrangement links TRBV29-1 to TRBJ2-1, with 7 bases fitting TRBD2. Germline V gene data show CDR1 as SQVTM and CDR2 as ANQGSEA. The CDR3 totals 15 residues. V was clipped by 4 bases and J by 3 bases; unmatched bases: 9. The CDR3 region is CSVGIPSGDYNEQFF. For the CDR3, the DNA is TGCAGCGTTGGAATTCCTAGCGGAGACTACAATGAGCAGTTCTTC.

The chain employs TRBV6-1 and TRBJ1-2; 7 bases align to TRBD1. Germline trimming cut 3 bases from V and 5 bases from J; bases unmatched to any gene: 12. The CDR3 totals 16 residues. CDR1 is MNHNS, CDR2 SASEGT, per germline. This CDR3 reads CASSDRQGLGSYGYTF. CDR3 bases: TGTGCCAGCAGTGACAGACAGGGCCTAGGAAGTTATGGCTACACCTTC.

The CDR3: CASSFLSGRRTDTQYF. The CDR3 region has the DNA TGTGCCAGCAGCTTTTTGTCTGGGAGACGCACAGATACGCAGTATTTT. The chain joins TRBV7-3 to TRBJ2-3, with D possibly matching TRBD2 (5 bases). Trimming cost V 3 bases and J 1 base, with 14 bases left between them. The CDR3 extends over 16 amino acids. Germline V gives CDR1 SGHTA, CDR2 FQGTGA.

The chain recombines TRBV12-3 or TRBV12-4 with TRBJ2-7; maybe TRBD2 (5 bases). Trimming shortened V by 3 bases and J by 5 bases, and 11 bases separated the two germline ends. This CDR3 has 13 amino acids. The DNA of the CDR3 is TGTGCCAGCAGTTTCAGTCAGAGGGACGAGCAGTACTTC. Protein: CASSFSQRDEQYF.

Details on this clone: Other nucleotide sequences in the sample specify the same CDR3. The chain links TRBV19 to TRBJ2-5; 12 nucleotides align to TRBD2. The CDR3 has 14 residues. The junction had 0 bases not matched to a gene; V was cut back by 3 bases and J by 4 bases. CDR1 and CDR2 (germline): LNHDA, SQIVND (reference sequence). DNA for the CDR3: TGTGCCAGTAGTATGGGACTAGCGGGAGAGACCCAGTACTTC. Encoded protein: CASSMGLAGETQYF. The variable domain in full, completed from reference TRBV19 and TRBJ2-5, reads DGGITQSPKYLFRKEGQNVTLSCEQNLNHDAMYWYRQDPGQGLRLIYYSQIVNDFQKGDIAEGYSVSREKKESFPLTVTSAQKNPTAFYLCASSMGLAGETQYFGPGTRLLVL.

The chain joins TRBV5-1 to TRBJ2-7; maybe TRBD2 (6 bases). The V gene lost 0 bases and the J gene lost 2 bases, with 12 bases spanning the gap. The CDR3 totals 15 residues. Germline assignment: CDR1 SGHRS and CDR2 YFSETQ. The chain's CDR3 is CASSLGGRTAYEQYF. CDR3 DNA: TGCGCCAGCAGCTTGGGGGGGAGGACGGCCTACGAGCAGTACTTC. Supplemented by reference TRBV5-1 and TRBJ2-7, the full variable domain reads KAGVTQTPRYLIKTRGQQVTLSCSPISGHRSVSWYQQTPGQGLQFLFEYFSETQRNKGNFPGRFSGRQFSNSRSEMNVSTLELGDSALYLCASSLGGRTAYEQYFGPGTRLTVT.

The chain uses TRBV21-1 and TRBJ2-2; the table's D gene call, TRBD1, was not cross checked with the DNA. TRBV21-1 is a recognized pseudogene. The CDR3 is made up of 16 amino acids. The CDR3 DNA sequence: TGTGCCAGCGGGAAAACCGGGACAGGGGTAGCCGGGGAGCTGTTTTTT. Protein: CASGKTGTGVAGELFF.

The chain uses TRBV30 and TRBJ2-7, with a tentative D call TRBD2 (5 bases). There are 13 residues in the CDR3. Germline CDR1 is GTSNPN and CDR2 is SVGIG (reference sequence). The ends were cut back, 2 bases at V and 9 bases at J, with 17 bases in the middle. The CDR3, as DNA: TGTGCCTGGAGTCCTGACTCCGTTGGAGGGCAGTACTTC. Protein sequence: CAWSPDSVGGQYF.

The CDR3, as DNA: TGCGCCAGCACCCCCGGAGTTGGCGGGAGCGCCAATGAGCAGTTCTTC. This encodes CASTPGVGGSANEQFF. V gene TRBV5-1 combines with J gene TRBJ2-1; TRBD2 matches 7 bases. The CDR3 extends over 16 amino acids. The germline V gene has CDR1 SGHRS and CDR2 YFSETQ. The junction had 15 bases not matched to a gene; V was cut back by 6 bases and J by 6 bases.

The chain recombines TRBV7-9 with TRBJ2-1, with 12 bases matching TRBD2. The CDR3 is 17 amino acids. The germline V gene encodes CDR1 SEHNR and CDR2 FQNEAQ (reference sequence). The trim removed 1 base at V and 5 bases at J, leaving 6 bases unmatched. The DNA of the CDR3 is TGTGCCAGCAGCTTAGTTCTAGCGGGAGGGCACAACAATGAGCAGTTCTTC. Protein: CASSLVLAGGHNNEQFF.

J is TRBJ2-1 and V is TRBV27; D perhaps matches TRBD2 (6 bases). The CDR3 runs 13 residues. V dropped 3 bases and J dropped 6 bases, with 9 bases sitting between them. Germline CDR1 and CDR2: MNHEY and SMNVEV (reference sequence). CDR3 sequence reads: CASSLAGTNEQFF. The CDR3 DNA reads TGTGCCAGCAGTTTGGCGGGAACCAATGAGCAGTTCTTC.

The chain joins TRBV5-1 to TRBJ1-3, with 9 bases aligning to TRBD1. CDR3 length: 15 residues. With 4 bases clipped from V and 2 bases from J, the junction kept 4 bases outside the gene matches. Germline V gene lookup returns CDR1 SGHRS and CDR2 YFSETQ. The CDR3 DNA reads TGCGCCAGCAGCCAAGGGACAGGGACTGGAAACACCATATATTTT. Protein product: CASSQGTGTGNTIYF.

The chain carries TRBV5-1 and TRBJ2-4, with 7 bases fitting TRBD1. The CDR3 runs to 18 residues. The trim removed 0 bases at V and 0 bases at J, leaving 9 bases unmatched. Looked up from germline, CDR1 is SGHRS and CDR2 is YFSETQ. CDR3 amino acids: CASSLGQGSLIAKNIQYF. The DNA of the CDR3 is TGCGCCAGCAGCTTGGGACAGGGATCGCTAATAGCCAAAAACATTCAGTACTTC.

As DNA, the CDR3 is TGTGCCAGCAGTTTTTTGGGGGGAGTAGCCAAAAACATTCAGTACTTC. As protein: CASSFLGGVAKNIQYF. The V gene is TRBV27, the J gene TRBJ2-4, with D perhaps TRBD2 (6 bases). V lost 3 bases, J lost 0 bases, and 12 bases lay in between. The CDR3 extends over 16 amino acids. The germline gives CDR1 MNHEY, CDR2 SMNVEV (reference sequence).

This clone was observed a single time. V and J are TRBV19 and TRBJ2-7; 7 bases align to TRBD1. CDR1 LNHDA and CDR2 SQIVND come from the germline V gene (reference sequence). The CDR3 covers 13 residues. V shed 5 bases, J shed 3 bases, and the junction held 4 bases outside the gene matches. CDR3 DNA sequence: TGTGCCAGTAGTCAGACAGGGCTCTACGAGCAGTACTTC. It is translated as CASSQTGLYEQYF.

CDR3 nucleotide sequence: TGCGCCAGCAGGGCCACAGGGGCAGATACGCAGTATTTT. Its protein is CASRATGADTQYF. This chain connects TRBV5-1 to TRBJ2-3, with 7 bases identical to TRBD1. The CDR3 length is 13 residues. Germline V gene lookup returns CDR1 SGHRS and CDR2 YFSETQ. Trimming at V came to 5 bases and at J to 4 bases, leaving 4 bases not matched to a gene.

V gene TRBV5-1 combines with J gene TRBJ1-3; D is possibly TRBD1 (6 bases). Germline values: CDR1 SGHRS, CDR2 YFSETQ. The V end lost 8 bases, the J end lost 0 bases, and 12 bases lay between the germline ends. The CDR3 sequence is 14 residues long. DNA of the CDR3: TGCGCCAGTACGGACAGCCCCTCTGGAAACACCATATATTTT. Residues: CASTDSPSGNTIYF.

This clone has ten or more counts. The J gene is TRBJ2-1, the V gene TRBV16, with a tentative D call TRBD2 (5 bases). This CDR3 has 13 amino acids. V dropped 2 bases and J dropped 9 bases, with 11 bases sitting between them. CDR1 and CDR2 from the germline V gene are KGHSY and FQNENV. Here the CDR3 reads CASSQPSGSEQFF. Here the CDR3 DNA reads TGTGCCAGCAGCCAACCCTCGGGGTCTGAGCAGTTCTTC.

This chain links TRBV12-5 with TRBJ1-5; TRBD1 matches 7 bases. The CDR3 has 13 amino acids. V shed 6 bases and J 6 bases; nucleotides not matched to a gene: 5. Germline V gives CDR1 LGHNT, CDR2 FRNRAP. The CDR3 coding sequence is TGTGCTAGTGGCCTCGACAGGGCTCAGCCCCAGCATTTT. Amino acid sequence: CASGLDRAQPQHF.

V and J are TRBV5-1 and TRBJ2-5; D perhaps matches TRBD2 (6 bases). CDR1 SGHRS and CDR2 YFSETQ come from the germline V gene. V lost 1 base and J 5 bases, leaving 15 bases between the germline ends. The CDR3 extends over 15 amino acids. The CDR3 sequence is CASSLNVGGRETQYF. Written as DNA, the CDR3 is TGCGCCAGCAGCTTGAATGTGGGAGGAAGGGAGACCCAGTACTTC.

The chain has TRBV6-2 or TRBV6-3 and TRBJ2-7, with unresolved D. Germline V lookup: CDR1 MNHEY, CDR2 SVGEGT. This CDR3 has 14 amino acids. The V end lost 5 bases, the J end lost 4 bases, and 15 bases lay between the germline ends. The CDR3 nucleotides read TGTGCCAGCAGTGGCACATCCTTCCCTTACGAGCAGTACTTC. This sequence encodes CASSGTSFPYEQYF.

The CDR3 loop reads CATSDWAGAGKNTGELFF. The CDR3 nucleotides read TGTGCCACCAGTGATTGGGCTGGGGCGGGGAAGAACACCGGGGAGCTGTTTTTT. The V gene is TRBV24-1, the J gene TRBJ2-2; D is possibly TRBD2 (6 bases). CDR1 KGHDR and CDR2 SFDVKD come from the germline V gene. Trimming cost V 2 bases and J 1 base, with 16 bases left between them. The CDR3 length is 18 residues.

The chain links TRBV28 to TRBJ2-7; D remains unclear. Between the trimmed V and J ends, which lost 5 bases and 0 bases, there was a span of 11 bases. CDR3 length equals 14 residues. In germline, CDR1 is MDHEN, CDR2 SYDVKM. The CDR3 loop is CASSSPIGSYEQYF. As DNA, the CDR3 is TGTGCCAGCAGTAGCCCGATCGGCTCCTACGAGCAGTACTTC.